The entry below describes one TCR beta chain. Its antigen is still unknown. Base qualities are not provided; no much larger clone lies one nucleotide away. Separate from the roughly 630-subject first cohort, the validation cohort of about 130 subjects was the group to which the donors belonged. Preparation of the library involved the immunoSEQ multiplex PCR assay. As for the original processing: A statistical classification framework was built to diagnose cytomegalovirus status from the catalog of TCR beta chain sequences. Drawn from immuneACCESS, this table holds only the in-frame rearrangements with V and J called that TCRdb kept. Clones are partly lost; checked studies trace under half to an unresolved V gene and leave the rest unexplained. V and J calls and clone size are copied from that table; D and trimming were computed from the DNA. The sample table contains approximately 200,000 clones; only one count was recorded for 80% to 85% of them. The ten largest clonotypes hold about 1.2% of the sample.

The data stem from a study of cytomegalovirus exposure and HLA in healthy donors (dated by TCRdb to 2016 to 2017). With regard to the full study: According to a later analysis, the roughly 130 validation repertoires were produced on the same platform as the 666 repertoires of the first cohort. The study was designed to test whether signatures of past pathogen exposure could be identified by cataloging public T cell receptors. To predict cytomegalovirus infection status, the study brought together high-throughput TCR immunosequencing, statistical association of individual TCRs with disease status, and machine learning. Along with the roughly 670-subject first cohort, a separate validation cohort of over a hundred different subjects was used. Results and caveats for the whole study, not just this receptor: The validation cohort had no HLA typing available for a later analysis, so co-occurrence within that cohort was assessed over all 120 or so repertoires. The study listed over 150 TCR beta chains as associated with cytomegalovirus. In vitro tests confirmed that a few of the cytomegalovirus-associated TCR beta chains recognize cytomegalovirus antigens. According to the authors, the approach could potentially be generalized to other disease states and immunological phenotypes. A later analysis found that TCRs clustered in the first cohort also tended to co-occur in the roughly 120 validation repertoires, with 94% of cluster scores above 0. In both the original and validation cohorts, the classifier was reported to diagnose cytomegalovirus status with high specificity and sensitivity. Across donors, most TCR sequences were observed very rarely, whereas some public TCRs were present in many individuals.

V gives up 4 bases and J gives up 3 bases, and the segment between their germline ends measures 7 bases. CDR1 and CDR2 (SGHAT, FQNNGV) derive from the germline V gene. Spanning cysteine to phenylalanine, the CDR3 consists of 13 amino acids. Only CDR3 DNA is held: 39 bases, read in frame from base 1. The receptor comes from a woman aged 30 to 39 in good health and CMV-seronegative. This chain is built from TRBV11-2 and TRBJ2-4; perhaps TRBD2 is the D gene, with 5 bases matching. Sequencing was carried out using PBMCs. For the CDR3, the sequence is CASSSRDKNIQYF. The sequenced DNA: TGTGCCAGCAGCTCCCGGGACAAAAACATTCAGTACTTC.